This TCR beta chain was identified in a study of PD-L1 blockade in urothelial cancer. Across the study: Intravenous atezolizumab, 1,200 mg every 3 weeks, was begun by patients in the mid-2010s. About nine tenths of the roughly 30 patients comprised males who had bladder-origin urothelial cancer. Blood was evaluated 3 weeks (second dose) and 6 weeks after therapy began.

V dropped 4 bases and J dropped 4 bases, with 18 bases sitting between them. The CDR3 length is 16 residues. The V gene's germline CDR1 is MGHRA and CDR2 YSYEKL. Some clones are missing from TCRdb's copy, which holds only in-frame ones; the method was immunoSEQ multiplex PCR. The sample has under 45,000 clones, about 79% seen once; the top ten hold around 19%. This sequence joins TRBV4-1 and TRBJ2-3; D may be TRBD1 (5 bases). Sample: PBMCs, taken around atezolizumab (anti-PD-L1) treatment. This TCR was recovered from a man aged 60 to 69 with urothelial cancer. CDR3 protein: CASSPLAGRVADTQYF. The CDR3 DNA reads TGCGCCAGCAGCCCCCTGGCAGGGCGTGTGGCAGATACGCAGTATTTT.